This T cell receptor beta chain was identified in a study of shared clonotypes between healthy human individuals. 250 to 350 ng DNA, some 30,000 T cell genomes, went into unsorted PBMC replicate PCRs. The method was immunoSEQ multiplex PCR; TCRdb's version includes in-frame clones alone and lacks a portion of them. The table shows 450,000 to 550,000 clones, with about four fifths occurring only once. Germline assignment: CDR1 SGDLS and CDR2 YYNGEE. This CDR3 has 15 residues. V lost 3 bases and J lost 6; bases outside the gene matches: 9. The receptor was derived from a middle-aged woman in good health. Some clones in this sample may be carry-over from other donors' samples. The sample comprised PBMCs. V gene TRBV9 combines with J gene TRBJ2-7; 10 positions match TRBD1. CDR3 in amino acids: CASSEAPGQGLEQYF. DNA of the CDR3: TGTGCCAGCAGCGAGGCCCCGGGACAGGGGCTCGAGCAGTACTTC.